These 26 T cell receptor beta chains originate from one sample sequenced in a study of T cells after posttransplantation cyclophosphamide. The table came from immunoSEQ multiplex PCR; TCRdb's copy has only in-frame clones and leaves some out. The sample includes around 19,000 clones, 95% to 98% of them seen just once. Cells defined as naive were viable CD3+CD4+ or CD3+CD8+ and CCR7+CD45RA+CD45RO-CD95-CD27+CD28+. The source material was naive CD4+ T cells sorted from PBMCs. The receptors were gathered from a man aged 35-49 years in good health, CMV-negative, and a related stem cell transplant donor.

V and J are TRBV28 and TRBJ1-5; 11 bases match TRBD1. Germline loops: CDR1 MDHEN, CDR2 SYDVKM. The CDR3 is 17 amino acids. The V gene end was trimmed by 3 bases and the J gene end by 3 bases; junction bases not matched to a gene: 7. The CDR3 nucleotides are TGTGCCAGCAGTTTTCCCGGGACAGGGGGTATCAATCAGCCCCAGCATTTT. Protein: CASSFPGTGGINQPQHF.

This clone has just one count. This sequence joins TRBV10-3 and TRBJ2-7, with TRBD1 matching 7 bases. J was trimmed by 2 bases and V by 9 bases; bases with no gene match: 7. Germline values: CDR1 ENHRY, CDR2 SYGVKD. The CDR3 runs to 13 residues. The CDR3 loop is CAISEGATYEQYF. The CDR3 DNA follows: TGTGCCATTTCCGAGGGGGCCACCTACGAGCAGTACTTC.

This chain uses TRBV11-2 with TRBJ2-1; D is undetermined. Per germline, CDR1 SGHAT and CDR2 FQNNGV. The CDR3 covers 18 residues. The V end was cut by 2 bases, the J end by 0 bases, with 17 bases between. CDR3 nucleotides: TGTGCCAGCAGCTTAAAGATTGGCGGCGCAAGCTCCTACAATGAGCAGTTCTTC. Its translation: CASSLKIGGASSYNEQFF.

The chain employs TRBV19 and TRBJ1-1; D perhaps matches TRBD1 (6 bases). There are 14 residues in the CDR3. The germline V gene has CDR1 LNHDA and CDR2 SQIVND (reference sequence). V lost 7 bases and J lost 0, with 12 bases in between. The DNA for the CDR3 is TGTGCCAGTACCAAGGGGACAATGAACACTGAAGCTTTCTTT. Its translation is CASTKGTMNTEAFF.

The chain carries TRBV7-2 and TRBJ2-7; 10 bases map to TRBD2. CDR1 is SGHTA, CDR2 FQGNSA, per germline. After removal of 5 bases from V and 3 bases from J, the junction contained 10 bases not matched to a gene. CDR3 length equals 16 residues. The CDR3 is CASSPRIAGGSYEQYF. The CDR3 DNA reads TGTGCCAGCAGCCCCCGAATAGCGGGAGGAAGCTACGAGCAGTACTTC.

The V and J genes are TRBV6-4 and TRBJ1-5; D is perhaps TRBD1 (6 bases). Trimming took off 7 bases at V and 9 bases at J, with 22 bases between the two ends. CDR1 and CDR2 from the germline V gene are MRHNA and SNTAGT. CDR3 length: 15 amino acids. For the CDR3, the DNA is TGTGCCAGCACCCCAAATAACAGGGATCAACGGCCCCAGCATTTT. Protein sequence: CASTPNNRDQRPQHF.

The chain has TRBV5-5 and TRBJ2-6; TRBD1 is a possible D gene (6 bases). CDR3 length: 17 amino acids. Germline V CDR1 and CDR2: SGHKS, YYEKEE (reference sequence). V was clipped by 2 bases and J by 2 bases, with 14 bases between them. The CDR3 bases are TGTGCCAGCAGCTTATTTAACAGGGTAACTGGGGCCAACGTCCTGACTTTC. The encoded protein is CASSLFNRVTGANVLTF.

J is TRBJ2-3 and V is TRBV10-1, with 7 bases identical to TRBD1. V lost 4 bases, J lost 4 bases, and 2 bases stayed unmatched. Germline-derived CDR1 and CDR2 are WNHNN and SYGVQD (reference sequence). The CDR3 is 13 residues long. This CDR3 reads CASSGQGPDTQYF. The DNA of the CDR3 is TGCGCCAGCAGTGGACAGGGCCCAGATACGCAGTATTTT.

This sequence joins TRBV4-1 and TRBJ2-3; TRBD2 might be the D (6 bases). Germline V gene data show CDR1 as MGHRA and CDR2 as YSYEKL. There are 13 residues in the CDR3. The V end was cut by 0 bases, the J end by 9 bases, with 10 bases between. The CDR3 DNA reads TGCGCCAGCAGCCAAGATCCCGGGAGCACGCAGTATTTT. Its protein is CASSQDPGSTQYF.

This chain connects TRBV6-5 to TRBJ2-7; 8 bases fit TRBD1. Germline values: CDR1 MNHEY, CDR2 SVGAGI. V trimming: 3 bases; J trimming: 0 bases; junction bases outside the gene matches: 1. This CDR3 is 14 amino acids long. The CDR3 loop reads CASSYDRGSYEQYF. Written as DNA, the CDR3 is TGTGCCAGCAGTTATGACAGGGGCTCCTACGAGCAGTACTTC.

V usage is TRBV19 and J usage is TRBJ2-1; 13 nucleotides agree with TRBD2. V was clipped by 3 bases and J by 8 bases; unmatched bases: 4. Germline CDR1 reads LNHDA; CDR2 reads SQIVND (reference sequence). This CDR3 has 15 amino acids. The CDR3 sequence is CASSMRTSGSDEQFF. The CDR3 bases are TGTGCCAGTAGTATGCGGACTAGCGGGAGCGATGAGCAGTTCTTC.

The J gene is TRBJ2-1, the V gene TRBV6-1; maybe TRBD2 (6 bases). Germline CDR1 MNHNS, CDR2 SASEGT. This CDR3 has 15 amino acids. The V end lost 9 bases, the J end lost 9 bases, and 24 bases lay between the germline ends. CDR3 region: CASGRMGGIPSEQFF. CDR3 coding DNA: TGTGCCAGTGGTAGGATGGGGGGAATCCCCTCTGAGCAGTTCTTC.

CDR3 sequence (DNA): TGTGCCAGCAGCGTAGGAGAAGGGAGCCATGGCTACACCTTC. Protein: CASSVGEGSHGYTF. V is TRBV9 and J is TRBJ1-2; D is unresolved. Germline V gives CDR1 SGDLS, CDR2 YYNGEE. V lost 0 bases to trimming and J lost 6 bases, with 12 bases between them. The CDR3 length is 14 residues.

J is TRBJ1-2 and V is TRBV19; 7 bases are a match to TRBD1. V lost 3 bases, J lost 3 bases, and 1 base stayed unmatched. The germline gives CDR1 LNHDA, CDR2 SQIVND (reference sequence). The CDR3 has 13 amino acids. CDR3 in amino acids: CASSIDRDYGYTF. The DNA for the CDR3 is TGTGCCAGTAGTATCGACAGGGACTATGGCTACACCTTC.

The chain recombines TRBV28 with TRBJ1-5; a possible D gene is TRBD1 (5 bases). This CDR3 comprises 16 residues. Germline V CDR1 and CDR2: MDHEN, SYDVKM. Trimming cost V 8 bases and J 4 bases, with 21 bases left between them. In DNA, the CDR3 is TGTGCCAGCGAACCACCCTGGGAGGGGCCAAATCAGCCCCAGCATTTT. Residues: CASEPPWEGPNQPQHF.

The chain employs TRBV28 and TRBJ2-2; 7 bases are shared with TRBD1. The J segment lost 4 bases and the V segment lost 3 bases, leaving 5 bases of the junction unmatched. Germline values: CDR1 MDHEN, CDR2 SYDVKM. This CDR3 contains 15 residues. CDR3 sequence: CASSFIDRVTGELFF. The CDR3 DNA reads as TGTGCCAGCAGTTTCATCGACAGGGTCACCGGGGAGCTGTTTTTT.

The chain couples TRBV10-3 to TRBJ2-5; 8 positions agree with TRBD2. The CDR3 totals 14 residues. In germline, CDR1 is ENHRY, CDR2 SYGVKD. V lost 3 bases to trimming and J lost 4 bases; unmatched junction nucleotides: 4. The CDR3 nucleotides are TGTGCCATCAGTGACTCAGCGGGAGCAGAGACCCAGTACTTC. Its protein is CAISDSAGAETQYF.

V usage is TRBV7-6 and J usage is TRBJ2-2, with D perhaps matching TRBD1 (6 bases). Per the germline V gene, CDR1 is SGHVS and CDR2 is FNYEAQ. The CDR3 extends over 15 amino acids. The V gene lost 4 bases and the J gene lost 5 bases, with 14 bases spanning the gap. CDR3 sequence (DNA): TGTGCCAGCAGCTCTATTAGGACAGCAACCGGGGAGCTGTTTTTT. It specifies CASSSIRTATGELFF.

The chain employs TRBV28 and TRBJ1-1; D is uncertain. CDR3 length equals 14 residues. The germline gives CDR1 MDHEN, CDR2 SYDVKM. The germline V and J ends were trimmed by 6 bases and 0 bases, with 11 bases remaining between them. The CDR3 loop is CASRRSPVNTEAFF. Written as DNA, the CDR3 is TGTGCCAGCAGGAGGTCCCCCGTGAACACTGAAGCTTTCTTT.

The chain carries TRBV27 and TRBJ1-4; D not resolved. This CDR3 is built from 15 residues. Trimming stripped 4 bases from V and 0 bases from J, with 9 bases between. Germline loops: CDR1 MNHEY, CDR2 SMNVEV (reference sequence). CDR3 DNA: TGTGCCAGCAGTTCGAGGATTGCAACTAATGAAAAACTGTTTTTT. The encoded protein is CASSSRIATNEKLFF.

The chain links TRBV19 to TRBJ1-2, with D uncertain. The CDR3 consists of 16 residues. V lost 2 bases, J lost 4 bases, and 17 bases lay in between. In germline, CDR1 is LNHDA, CDR2 SQIVND (reference sequence). The CDR3 protein is CASSITLETAFYGYTF. CDR3 coding DNA: TGTGCCAGTAGTATAACCTTGGAGACGGCCTTCTATGGCTACACCTTC. The full variable domain, with the rest looked up from reference TRBV19 and TRBJ1-2, is DGGITQSPKYLFRKEGQNVTLSCEQNLNHDAMYWYRQDPGQGLRLIYYSQIVNDFQKGDIAEGYSVSREKKESFPLTVTSAQKNPTAFYLCASSITLETAFYGYTFGSGTRLTVV.

The genes are TRBV9 and TRBJ2-3; D perhaps matches TRBD2 (6 bases). The CDR3 loop spans 17 amino acids. Germline CDR1 and CDR2: SGDLS and YYNGEE. With 0 bases removed from V and 2 bases from J, the gap between germline ends came to 16 bases. The CDR3 DNA reads TGTGCCAGCAGCGTAGTCCCTACTAGCAGAGCCACAGATACGCAGTATTTT. Its translation is CASSVVPTSRATDTQYF.

The genes are TRBV15 and TRBJ1-5, with 9 bases fitting TRBD1. The junction had 8 bases not matched to a gene; V was cut back by 3 bases and J by 5 bases. CDR3 size: 16 residues. Germline V gives CDR1 LNHNV, CDR2 YYDKDF (reference sequence). DNA for the CDR3: TGTGCCACCAGCAGGAGGGGGACAGGGAACCATCAGCCCCAGCATTTT. Translated: CATSRRGTGNHQPQHF.

This chain links TRBV7-9 with TRBJ2-1; D remains ambiguous. V was cut by 5 bases and J by 5 bases, with 10 bases left in between. The germline CDR1 and CDR2 sequences are SEHNR and FQNEAQ (reference sequence). The CDR3 is 13 amino acids. The CDR3, as DNA: TGTGCCAGCAGCCGTTACCCAGACAATGAGCAGTTCTTC. Its translation is CASSRYPDNEQFF.

V gene TRBV7-9 combines with J gene TRBJ1-1; no definite D call. CDR3 size: 17 residues. V lost 3 bases to trimming and J lost 1 base, with 18 bases between them. Germline V lookup: CDR1 SEHNR, CDR2 FQNEAQ (reference sequence). Written as DNA, the CDR3 is TGTGCCAGCAGCTTTCCCCCCGAACTACGAACGAACACTGAAGCTTTCTTT. Its protein product is CASSFPPELRTNTEAFF.

This clone was recorded once. V gene TRBV6-5 combines with J gene TRBJ1-1; 7 nucleotides align to TRBD1. The CDR3 length is 14 residues. V was clipped by 6 bases and J by 5 bases; unmatched bases: 9. CDR1 is MNHEY and CDR2 is SVGAGI in the germline V gene. CDR3 loop: CASSDGQAKTEAFF. In nucleotides, the CDR3 is TGTGCCAGCAGCGATGGACAGGCCAAGACTGAAGCTTTCTTT.